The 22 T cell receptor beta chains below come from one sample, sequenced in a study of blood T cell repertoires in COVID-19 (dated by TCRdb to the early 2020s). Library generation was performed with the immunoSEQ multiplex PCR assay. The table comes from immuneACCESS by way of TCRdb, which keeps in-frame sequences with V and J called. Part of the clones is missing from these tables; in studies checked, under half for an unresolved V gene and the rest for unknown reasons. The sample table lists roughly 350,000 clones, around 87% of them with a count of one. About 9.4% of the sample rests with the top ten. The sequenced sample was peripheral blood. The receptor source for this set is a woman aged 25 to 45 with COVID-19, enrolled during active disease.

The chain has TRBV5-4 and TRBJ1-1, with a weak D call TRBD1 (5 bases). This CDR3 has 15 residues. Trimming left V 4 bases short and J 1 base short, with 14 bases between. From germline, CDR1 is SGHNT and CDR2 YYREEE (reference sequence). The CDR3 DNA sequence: TGTGCCAGCAGCCCCCGCGGGGCTACGAACACTGAAGCTTTCTTT. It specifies CASSPRGATNTEAFF.

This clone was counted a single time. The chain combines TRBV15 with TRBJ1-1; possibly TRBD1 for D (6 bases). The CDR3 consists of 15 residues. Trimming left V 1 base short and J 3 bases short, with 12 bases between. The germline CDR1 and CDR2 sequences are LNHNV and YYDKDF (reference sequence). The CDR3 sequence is CATSRVPGVHTEAFF. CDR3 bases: TGTGCCACCAGCAGAGTCCCAGGGGTACACACTGAAGCTTTCTTT.

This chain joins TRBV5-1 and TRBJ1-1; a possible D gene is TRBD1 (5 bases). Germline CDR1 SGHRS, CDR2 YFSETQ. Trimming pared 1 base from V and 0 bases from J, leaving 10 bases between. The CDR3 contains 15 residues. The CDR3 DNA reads TGCGCCAGCAGCTTGTACGGGGGGATGAACACTGAAGCTTTCTTT. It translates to CASSLYGGMNTEAFF.

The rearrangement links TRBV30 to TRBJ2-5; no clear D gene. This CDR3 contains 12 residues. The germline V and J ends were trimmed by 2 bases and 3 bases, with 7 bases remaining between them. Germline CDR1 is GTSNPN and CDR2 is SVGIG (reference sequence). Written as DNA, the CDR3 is TGTGCCTGGAGTCTAACCGAAGAGACCCAGTACTTC. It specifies CAWSLTEETQYF.

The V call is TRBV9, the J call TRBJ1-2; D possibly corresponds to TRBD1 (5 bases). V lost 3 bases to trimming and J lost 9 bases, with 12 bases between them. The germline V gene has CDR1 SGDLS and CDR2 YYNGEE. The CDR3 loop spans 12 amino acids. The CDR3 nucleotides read TGTGCCAGCAGCGAGGACATAAACAGCTACACCTTC. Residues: CASSEDINSYTF.

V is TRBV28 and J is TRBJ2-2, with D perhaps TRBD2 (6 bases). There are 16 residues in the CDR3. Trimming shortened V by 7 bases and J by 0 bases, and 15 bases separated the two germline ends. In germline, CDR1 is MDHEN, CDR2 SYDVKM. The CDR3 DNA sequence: TGTGCCAGCACGTGGAGGGCCCTGGCGAACACCGGGGAGCTGTTTTTT. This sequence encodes CASTWRALANTGELFF.

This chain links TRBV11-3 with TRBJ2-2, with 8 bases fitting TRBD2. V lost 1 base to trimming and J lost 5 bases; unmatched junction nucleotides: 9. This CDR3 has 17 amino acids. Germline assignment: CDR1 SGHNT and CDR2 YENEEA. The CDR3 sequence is CASSLVAGGRSTGELFF. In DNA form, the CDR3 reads TGTGCCAGCAGCTTAGTCGCGGGAGGACGATCGACCGGGGAGCTGTTTTTT.

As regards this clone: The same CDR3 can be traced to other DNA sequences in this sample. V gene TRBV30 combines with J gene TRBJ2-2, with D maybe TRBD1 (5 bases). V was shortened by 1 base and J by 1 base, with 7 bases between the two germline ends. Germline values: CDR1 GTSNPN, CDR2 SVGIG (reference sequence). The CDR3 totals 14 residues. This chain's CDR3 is CAWSGTLNTGELFF. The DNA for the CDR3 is TGTGCCTGGAGTGGGACATTGAACACCGGGGAGCTGTTTTTT.

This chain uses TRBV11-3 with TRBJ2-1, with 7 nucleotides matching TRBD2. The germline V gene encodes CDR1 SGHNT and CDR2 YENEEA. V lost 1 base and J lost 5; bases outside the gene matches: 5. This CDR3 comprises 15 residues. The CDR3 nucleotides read TGTGCCAGCAGCTTAGGCGGGAGTTTAAACAATGAGCAGTTCTTC. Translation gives CASSLGGSLNNEQFF.

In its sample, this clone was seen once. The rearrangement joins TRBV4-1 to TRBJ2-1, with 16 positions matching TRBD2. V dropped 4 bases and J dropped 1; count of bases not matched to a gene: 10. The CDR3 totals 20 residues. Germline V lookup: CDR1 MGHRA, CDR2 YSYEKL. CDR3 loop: CASSPQGGLAGGESYNEQFF. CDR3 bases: TGCGCCAGCAGCCCTCAGGGGGGACTAGCGGGAGGGGAGTCCTACAATGAGCAGTTCTTC.

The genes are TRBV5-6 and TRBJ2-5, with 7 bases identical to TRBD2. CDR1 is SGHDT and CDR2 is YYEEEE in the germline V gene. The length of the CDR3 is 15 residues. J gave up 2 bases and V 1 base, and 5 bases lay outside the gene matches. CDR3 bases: TGTGCCAGCAGCTTGCGGCGGGGGAGGCAAGAGACCCAGTACTTC. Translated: CASSLRRGRQETQYF.

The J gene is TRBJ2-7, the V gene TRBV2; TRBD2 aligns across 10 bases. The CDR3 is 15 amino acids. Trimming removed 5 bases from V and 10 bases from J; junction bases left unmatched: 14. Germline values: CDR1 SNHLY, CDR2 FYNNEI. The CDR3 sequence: CASSLETSGLPRQYF. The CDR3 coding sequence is TGTGCCAGCAGTCTTGAGACTAGCGGGCTCCCGCGACAGTACTTC.

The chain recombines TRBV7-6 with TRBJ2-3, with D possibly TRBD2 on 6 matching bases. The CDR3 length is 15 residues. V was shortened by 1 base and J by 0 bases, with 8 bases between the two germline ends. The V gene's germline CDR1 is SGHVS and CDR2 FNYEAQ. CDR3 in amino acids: CASSLDAGSTDTQYF. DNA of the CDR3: TGTGCCAGCAGCTTAGATGCGGGAAGCACAGATACGCAGTATTTT.

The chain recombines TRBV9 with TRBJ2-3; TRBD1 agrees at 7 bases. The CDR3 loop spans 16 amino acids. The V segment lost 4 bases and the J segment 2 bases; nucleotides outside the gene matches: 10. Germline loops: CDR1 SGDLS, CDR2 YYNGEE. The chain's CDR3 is CASSSNRDSNTDTQYF. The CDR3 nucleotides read TGTGCCAGCAGCTCCAACCGGGACAGCAACACAGATACGCAGTATTTT.

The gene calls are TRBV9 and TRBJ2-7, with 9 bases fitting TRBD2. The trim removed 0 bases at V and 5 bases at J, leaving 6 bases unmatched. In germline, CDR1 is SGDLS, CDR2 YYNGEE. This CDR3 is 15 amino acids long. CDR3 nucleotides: TGTGCCAGCAGCGTAGGTAGCGGGAGTCGGAACGAGCAGTACTTC. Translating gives CASSVGSGSRNEQYF.

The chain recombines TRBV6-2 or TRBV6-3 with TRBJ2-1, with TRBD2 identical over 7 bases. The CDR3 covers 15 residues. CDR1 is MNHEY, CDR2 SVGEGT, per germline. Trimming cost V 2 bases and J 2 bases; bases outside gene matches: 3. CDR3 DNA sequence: TGTGCCAGCAGTTACGGAGCGGGACCCTACAATGAGCAGTTCTTC. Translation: CASSYGAGPYNEQFF.

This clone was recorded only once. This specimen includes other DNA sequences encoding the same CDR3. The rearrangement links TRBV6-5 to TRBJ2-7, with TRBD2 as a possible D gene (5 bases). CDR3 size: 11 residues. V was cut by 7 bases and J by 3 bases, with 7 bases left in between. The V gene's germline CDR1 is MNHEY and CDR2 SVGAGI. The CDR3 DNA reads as TGTGCCAGCACACGGGGCTACGAGCAGTACTTC. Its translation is CASTRGYEQYF.

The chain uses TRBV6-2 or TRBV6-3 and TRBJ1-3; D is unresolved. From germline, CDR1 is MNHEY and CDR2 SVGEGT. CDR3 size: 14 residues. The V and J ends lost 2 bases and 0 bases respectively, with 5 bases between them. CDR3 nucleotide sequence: TGTGCCAGCAGTTACAGGAGCTCTGGAAACACCATATATTTT. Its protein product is CASSYRSSGNTIYF.

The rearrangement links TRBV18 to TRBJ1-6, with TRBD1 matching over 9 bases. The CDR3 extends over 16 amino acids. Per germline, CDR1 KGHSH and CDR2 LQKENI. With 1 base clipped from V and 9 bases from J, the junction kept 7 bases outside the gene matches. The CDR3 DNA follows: TGTGCCAGCTCACCACGGGACAGGGTGGATGGTTCACCCCTCCACTTT. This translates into CASSPRDRVDGSPLHF.

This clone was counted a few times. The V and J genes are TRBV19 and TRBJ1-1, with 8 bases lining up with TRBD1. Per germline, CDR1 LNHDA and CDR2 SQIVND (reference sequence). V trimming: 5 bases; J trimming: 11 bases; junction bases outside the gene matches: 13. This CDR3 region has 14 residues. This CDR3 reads CASSAPGQAMRAFF. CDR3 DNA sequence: TGTGCCAGTAGTGCACCGGGACAGGCAATGAGGGCTTTCTTT.

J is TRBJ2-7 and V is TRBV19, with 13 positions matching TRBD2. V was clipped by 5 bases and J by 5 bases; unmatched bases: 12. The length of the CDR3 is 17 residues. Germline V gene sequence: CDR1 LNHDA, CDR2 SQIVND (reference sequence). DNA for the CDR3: TGTGCCAGTAGTCCCAGGCGGACTAGCGGGAGTTTCAACGAGCAGTACTTC. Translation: CASSPRRTSGSFNEQYF.

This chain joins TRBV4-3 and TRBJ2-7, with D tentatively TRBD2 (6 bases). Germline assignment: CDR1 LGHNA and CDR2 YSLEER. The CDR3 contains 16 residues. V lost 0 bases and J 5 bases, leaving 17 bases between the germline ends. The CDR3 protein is CASSQDGSLSGDEQYF. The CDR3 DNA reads TGCGCCAGCAGCCAAGACGGTTCCCTTAGCGGAGACGAGCAGTACTTC.